The 11 T cell receptor beta chains reported below all come from one sample, sequenced in a study of blood T cells in healthy people across ages. The authors ran a second PCR of about 6 to 11 cycles using a sample-barcoded 5' primer and a J-beta primer mix. TCRdb passed the 5' RACE reads through MiXCR, listing each CDR3 protein once. The table has some 790,000 distinct CDR3 sequences, more than 25% seen once. What was sequenced was blood. These TCRs come from a woman aged 80 or over in good health.

With respect to this clonotype: A much more abundant neighbour one base away suggests this may be a read error. V gene TRBV18 combines with J gene TRBJ2-1; 9 bases are a match to TRBD2. This CDR3 contains 14 residues. The germline V gene encodes CDR1 KGHSH and CDR2 LQKENI. The CDR3 nucleotides read TGTGCCGGCTCTCGCGGGGGGGGCCACGATGAGCAGTTCTTC. Its translation is CAGSRGGGHDEQFF.

This chain connects TRBV12-3 or TRBV12-4 to TRBJ1-3, with a possible D match to TRBD1 (5 bases). The CDR3 loop spans 16 amino acids. Trimming pared 5 bases from V and 4 bases from J, leaving 18 bases between. Here the CDR3 reads CASSPWRDSFGNTIYF. CDR3 coding DNA: TGTGCCAGCAGTCCCTGGCGCGACAGTTTCGGAAACACCATATATTTT.

This clonotype was counted at least ten times. The genes are TRBV20-1 and TRBJ2-3; a weak D match, TRBD1 (6 bases). The ends were cut back, 0 bases at V and 7 bases at J, with 14 bases in the middle. This CDR3 is 14 amino acids long. Germline V gene data show CDR1 as DFQATT and CDR2 as SNEGSKA (reference sequence). CDR3 protein: CSARDLERGNTQYF. In nucleotides, the CDR3 is TGCAGTGCTAGAGATCTGGAGAGGGGGAATACGCAGTATTTT.

This clonotype was counted many times. The genes are TRBV6-5 and TRBJ2-6; D gene uncertain. The CDR3 consists of 16 residues. The germline V gene has CDR1 MNHEY and CDR2 SVGAGI. The V end lost 2 bases, the J end lost 3 bases, and 11 bases lay between the germline ends. CDR3 protein: CASSYHSIGGANVLTF. CDR3 DNA: TGTGCCAGCAGTTACCACTCCATCGGTGGGGCCAACGTCCTGACTTTC.

At least ten counts were recorded for this clonotype. The chain is built from TRBV20-1 and TRBJ2-7, with D possibly TRBD2 on 6 matching bases. The CDR3 covers 14 residues. CDR1 and CDR2 from the germline V gene are DFQATT and SNEGSKA (reference sequence). The V end was cut by 3 bases, the J end by 3 bases, with 15 bases between. DNA of the CDR3: TGCAGTGCTAGCCTGGGGGGTAGGGGCTACGAGCAGTACTTC. It codes for CSASLGGRGYEQYF.

This clonotype occurred many times. The chain recombines TRBV6-1 with TRBJ2-3, with D possibly matching TRBD2 (5 bases). The CDR3 extends over 13 amino acids. Germline values: CDR1 MNHNS, CDR2 SASEGT. Deletions cut 4 bases from V and 3 bases from J, with 8 bases between. CDR3: CASSVRDTDTQYF. In DNA, the CDR3 is TGTGCCAGCAGTGTGAGGGATACAGATACGCAGTATTTT.

This clonotype came up a few times. V gene TRBV3-1 combines with J gene TRBJ2-7; D is perhaps TRBD1 (5 bases). The CDR3 contains 13 residues. Germline V gives CDR1 LGHDT, CDR2 YNNKEL (reference sequence). V was trimmed by 3 bases and J by 0 bases, leaving 6 bases between them. This chain's CDR3 is CASSHDSSYEQYF. CDR3 bases: TGTGCCAGCAGCCACGACAGCTCCTACGAGCAGTACTTC.

This clonotype has more than one count but fewer than ten. CDR3 sequence: CASSPLSSGGHDSYNEQYF. CDR3 DNA sequence: TGTGCCAGCAGCCCCCTGTCTAGCGGGGGCCACGACTCCTACAATGAGCAGTACTTC. The chain carries TRBV6-8 and TRBJ2-1, with 10 nucleotides matching TRBD2. TRBJ2-7 explains the end of the DNA better; the J call may be wrong. Germline V lookup: CDR1 MNHGY, CDR2 SAAAGT. The CDR3 has 19 residues.

Comment on this clonotype: A much larger clone is a single base away; this may be a read error. V and J are TRBV20-1 and TRBJ1-2, with TRBD1 matching over 9 bases. The length of the CDR3 is 11 residues. Germline lookup yields CDR1 DFQATT and CDR2 SNEGSKA (reference sequence). CDR3 DNA: TGCAGGGGGGACAGGGACTATGGCTACACCTTC. Protein: CRGDRDYGYTF.

The CDR3 reads CASSYRRTASAFF. CDR3 nucleotide sequence: TGTGCCAGCAGTTACAGGCGGACTGCTTCGGCTTTCTTT. The V and J genes are TRBV6-2 or TRBV6-3 and TRBJ1-1; D remains ambiguous. Germline values: CDR1 MNHEY, CDR2 SVGEGT. The CDR3 loop spans 13 amino acids. Trimming cost V 2 bases and J 11 bases, with 15 bases left between them.

The chain uses TRBV4-3 and TRBJ2-1; the match to TRBD2 covers 7 bases. The CDR3 has 15 residues. In germline, CDR1 is LGHNA, CDR2 YSLEER. V lost 0 bases and J lost 8; bases outside the gene matches: 7. As DNA, the CDR3 is TGCGCCAGCAGCCAAGAAGGGCGGGGGAGCGATGAGCAGTTCTTC. This sequence encodes CASSQEGRGSDEQFF.